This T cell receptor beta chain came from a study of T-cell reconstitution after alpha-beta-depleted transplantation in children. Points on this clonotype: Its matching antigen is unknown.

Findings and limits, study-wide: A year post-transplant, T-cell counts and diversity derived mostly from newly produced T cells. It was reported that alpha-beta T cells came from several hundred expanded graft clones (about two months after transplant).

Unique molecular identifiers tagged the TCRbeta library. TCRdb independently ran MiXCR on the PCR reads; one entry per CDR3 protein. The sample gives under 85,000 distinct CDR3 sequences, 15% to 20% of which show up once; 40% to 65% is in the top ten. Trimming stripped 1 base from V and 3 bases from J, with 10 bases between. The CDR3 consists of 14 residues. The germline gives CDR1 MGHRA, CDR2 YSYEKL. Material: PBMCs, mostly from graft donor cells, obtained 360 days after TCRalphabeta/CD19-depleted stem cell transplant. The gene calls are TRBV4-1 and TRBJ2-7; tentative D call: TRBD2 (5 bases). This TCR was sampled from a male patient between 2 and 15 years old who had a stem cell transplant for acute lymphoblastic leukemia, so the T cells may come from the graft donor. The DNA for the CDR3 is TGCGCCAGCAGCCAAGTAATTACTAGCTACGAGCAGTACTTC. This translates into CASSQVITSYEQYF.